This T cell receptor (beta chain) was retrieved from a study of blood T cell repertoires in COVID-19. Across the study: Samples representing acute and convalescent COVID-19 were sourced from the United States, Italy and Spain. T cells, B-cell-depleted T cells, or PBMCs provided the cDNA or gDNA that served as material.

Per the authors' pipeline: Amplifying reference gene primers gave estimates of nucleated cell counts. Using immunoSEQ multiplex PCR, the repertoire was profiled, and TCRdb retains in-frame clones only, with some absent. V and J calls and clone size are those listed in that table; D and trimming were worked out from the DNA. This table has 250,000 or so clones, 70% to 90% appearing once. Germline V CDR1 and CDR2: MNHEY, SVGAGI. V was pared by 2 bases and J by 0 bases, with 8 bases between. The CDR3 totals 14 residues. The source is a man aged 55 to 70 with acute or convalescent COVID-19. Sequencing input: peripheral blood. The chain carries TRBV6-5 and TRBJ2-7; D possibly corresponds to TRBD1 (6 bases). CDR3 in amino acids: CASSYQDSSYEQYF. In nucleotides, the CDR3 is TGTGCCAGCAGTTACCAGGACAGCTCCTACGAGCAGTACTTC.